These 14 T cell receptor beta chains were sequenced from one sample in a study of cytomegalovirus exposure and HLA in healthy donors. Sequenced by immunoSEQ multiplex PCR; TCRdb stores in-frame clones only, minus some. Of under 350,000 clones in the sample, 80% to 90% were seen once. Sequencing was performed on PBMCs. The receptors stem from a woman between 18 and 30 years old in good health and CMV-seronegative.

This rearrangement joins TRBV28 to TRBJ1-2, with 9 bases lining up with TRBD1. The J segment lost 6 bases and the V segment lost 6 bases, leaving 11 bases of the junction unmatched. The CDR3 consists of 15 residues. Germline V gene lookup returns CDR1 MDHEN and CDR2 SYDVKM. CDR3 coding DNA: TGTGCCAGCAGCCCGGGGACAGGGAGGGTTGATGGCTACACCTTC. This translates into CASSPGTGRVDGYTF.

This sequence joins TRBV2 and TRBJ1-5; D is uncertain. Germline V gene sequence: CDR1 SNHLY, CDR2 FYNNEI. CDR3 length: 14 residues. Trimming shortened V by 8 bases and J by 5 bases, and 16 bases separated the two germline ends. The DNA for the CDR3 is TGTGCCAGCTCGCGTGAAGTTTCTGATCAGCCCCAGCATTTT. It codes for CASSREVSDQPQHF.

The count of this clone is one. This chain uses TRBV11-3 with TRBJ2-2, with 12 bases fitting TRBD2. The CDR3 length is 15 residues. Trimming took 8 bases from V and 5 from J; bases not matched to a gene: 6. Germline V gives CDR1 SGHNT, CDR2 YENEEA. The CDR3 DNA reads as TGTGCCAGCTTGAGGGGGACTAGCGGGACCGGGGAGCTGTTTTTT. Residues: CASLRGTSGTGELFF.

The genes are TRBV6-5 and TRBJ1-2, with 7 nucleotides matching TRBD1. J gave up 2 bases and V 2 bases, and 8 bases lay outside the gene matches. The CDR3 is 16 residues long. Per germline, CDR1 MNHEY and CDR2 SVGAGI. CDR3 sequence: CASSYTTTGYNYGYTF. The CDR3 coding sequence is TGTGCCAGCAGTTACACGACGACAGGGTACAACTATGGCTACACCTTC.

The V and J genes are TRBV4-1 and TRBJ1-2, with unresolved D. V was cut by 0 bases and J by 0 bases, with 11 bases left in between. Germline loops: CDR1 MGHRA, CDR2 YSYEKL. CDR3 length: 16 amino acids. CDR3 loop: CASSQEAATSNYGYTF. DNA for the CDR3: TGCGCCAGCAGCCAAGAAGCCGCCACTTCTAACTATGGCTACACCTTC.

This chain joins TRBV29-1 and TRBJ2-6; 8 nucleotides match TRBD1. The CDR3 length is 15 residues. V trimming: 6 bases; J trimming: 0 bases; junction bases outside the gene matches: 4. The germline CDR1 and CDR2 sequences are SQVTM and ANQGSEA. CDR3 sequence reads: CSVGTGSSGANVLTF. CDR3 DNA sequence: TGCAGCGTGGGGACAGGTTCCTCTGGGGCCAACGTCCTGACTTTC.

This chain joins TRBV6-5 and TRBJ2-1, with D perhaps TRBD1 (7 bases). V was pared by 4 bases and J by 8 bases, with 9 bases between. CDR3 length equals 12 residues. Germline CDR1 reads MNHEY; CDR2 reads SVGAGI. The CDR3 is CASSFRGDEQFF. DNA of the CDR3: TGTGCCAGCAGTTTCAGGGGGGATGAGCAGTTCTTC.

V usage is TRBV5-1 and J usage is TRBJ2-7; weak D call: TRBD1 (6 bases). Germline loops: CDR1 SGHRS, CDR2 YFSETQ. CDR3 length: 14 residues. The ends were cut back, 7 bases at V and 1 base at J, with 15 bases in the middle. The CDR3 is CASAGNRASYEQYF. CDR3 nucleotides: TGCGCCAGCGCTGGGAACAGGGCATCCTACGAGCAGTACTTC.

CDR3 in amino acids: CASSSTGGVRDTQYF. The DNA of the CDR3 is TGTGCCAGCAGCTCGACAGGGGGCGTAAGGGATACGCAGTATTTT. This chain connects TRBV11-3 to TRBJ2-3; 10 bases agree with TRBD1. With 4 bases clipped from V and 6 bases from J, the junction kept 7 bases outside the gene matches. The CDR3 sequence is 15 residues long. CDR1 is SGHNT, CDR2 YENEEA, per germline.

V is TRBV19 and J is TRBJ2-5; TRBD1 matches 9 bases. Per the germline V gene, CDR1 is LNHDA and CDR2 is SQIVND (reference sequence). CDR3 length equals 15 residues. V dropped 4 bases and J dropped 4; count of bases not matched to a gene: 7. The CDR3: CASSTPGQGRETQYF. In DNA, the CDR3 is TGTGCCAGTAGTACCCCGGGACAGGGTCGAGAGACCCAGTACTTC.

This sequence joins TRBV7-9 and TRBJ1-2; D unclear. Germline CDR1 is SEHNR and CDR2 is FQNEAQ (reference sequence). V lost 8 bases, J lost 3 bases, and 10 bases lay in between. This CDR3 region has 12 residues. CDR3 DNA: TGTGCCAGCGAGTCCCGTTACTATGGCTACACCTTC. Protein: CASESRYYGYTF.

V and J are TRBV5-4 and TRBJ2-3, with 10 bases that match TRBD2. V was pared by 1 base and J by 6 bases, with 11 bases of the junction left unmatched. CDR3 length: 17 residues. In germline, CDR1 is SGHNT, CDR2 YYREEE (reference sequence). CDR3 amino acids: CASSLRSGRAPGDTQYF. The CDR3 coding sequence is TGTGCCAGCAGCTTGCGGAGCGGGAGGGCCCCCGGGGATACGCAGTATTTT.

The V and J genes are TRBV27 and TRBJ1-2; 7 positions agree with TRBD1. Germline-derived CDR1 and CDR2 are MNHEY and SMNVEV (reference sequence). This CDR3 is 14 amino acids long. Trimming removed 5 bases from V and 3 bases from J; junction bases left unmatched: 6. The CDR3 loop is CASSPLTGDYGYTF. For the CDR3, the DNA is TGTGCCAGCAGTCCTCTAACAGGGGACTATGGCTACACCTTC.

This chain uses TRBV19 with TRBJ1-2; no reliable D call. This CDR3 has 14 amino acids. Trimming pared 5 bases from V and 2 bases from J, leaving 12 bases between. Germline values: CDR1 LNHDA, CDR2 SQIVND (reference sequence). The CDR3 protein is CASSLRTGNYGYTF. Written as DNA, the CDR3 is TGTGCCAGTAGTCTCCGGACGGGGAACTATGGCTACACCTTC.